This TCR beta chain originates from a study of shared clonotypes between healthy human individuals. Study results and limitations: Sampling included only blood; tissue repertoires likely differ. Naive subsets tended to show greater estimated richness than memory subsets.

The study drew all its donors from Caucasian adults living in Nashville, Tennessee. V shed 0 bases, J shed 7 bases, and the junction held 9 bases outside the gene matches. CDR3 length: 16 residues. Germline V gives CDR1 SGHRS, CDR2 YFSETQ. The table came from immunoSEQ multiplex PCR; TCRdb's copy has only in-frame clones and leaves some out. This table holds around 240,000 clones, 65% found once. Turning to this clone: Its specificity is unknown.

The chain combines TRBV5-1 with TRBJ2-1, with 8 bases that match TRBD2. The source material was memory CD4+ T cells sorted from blood. Subset noted: CD45RA-negative fraction. This clonotype was sampled from a young man in good health. CDR3 loop: CASSLGPSGSVNEQFF. DNA for the CDR3: TGCGCCAGCAGCTTGGGGCCCAGCGGGAGTGTAAATGAGCAGTTCTTC.